A selection of T cell receptor beta chains follows, all from one sample in a study of response to subunit inactivated influenza vaccine. TCRdb fed the RT-PCR reads into MiXCR, producing one record per CDR3 protein. This sample has over 650,000 distinct CDR3 sequences, with around a sixth found just once. The starting material was PBMCs from blood, obtained 4 to 6 days after vaccination. Source of these receptors: a man aged 45-60 years who received an inactivated influenza vaccine. CDR3s include the opening cysteine and the closing phenylalanine or tryptophan. Fields, in order: clone size, V gene, CDR3 protein. For some rows the clone size is stated as once, few or many, or as a class when expanded; others skip it.

clone size: .
V gene: TRBV29-1
CDR3 protein: CSDALGSTDTQYF

clone size: .
V gene: TRBV20-1
CDR3 protein: CSASHPEGNTEAFF

clone size: .
V gene: TRBV7-2
CDR3 protein: CASSLEASGRGWTQYF

clone size: .
V gene: TRBV6-1
CDR3 protein: CASSGTSWYPTDTQYF

clone size: .
V gene: TRBV20-1
CDR3 protein: CSARDGQGGFYEQYF

clone size: few
V gene: TRBV12-3/TRBV12-4
CDR3 protein: CASSLQLISGNTIYF

clone size: .
V gene: TRBV10-3
CDR3 protein: CAISGGNTIYF

clone size: .
V gene: TRBV20-1
CDR3 protein: CSATGTGLAGDRDTQYF

clone size: few
V gene: TRBV30
CDR3 protein: CAGHTGMDTQYF

clone size: .
V gene: TRBV11-2
CDR3 protein: CASSGGRGLVDTQYF

clone size: .
V gene: TRBV6-2/TRBV6-3
CDR3 protein: CASSRTDSVTDTQYF

clone size: .
V gene: TRBV20-1
CDR3 protein: CSSRTSGSNEQFF

clone size: .
V gene: TRBV30
CDR3 protein: CAWQVDPDTEAFF

clone size: few
V gene: TRBV24-1
CDR3 protein: CATSDRQGSFNQPQHF

clone size: few
V gene: TRBV12-3/TRBV12-4
CDR3 protein: CASSPQAGQANTGELFF

clone size: .
V gene: TRBV5-4
CDR3 protein: CASSLGLAAETQYF

clone size: .
V gene: TRBV7-8
CDR3 protein: CASSPGGVRGYNEQFF

clone size: few
V gene: TRBV7-2
CDR3 protein: CASSSQLGGGATDTQYF

clone size: .
V gene: TRBV6-2/TRBV6-3
CDR3 protein: CASRVWTGGLDEQFF

clone size: .
V gene: TRBV12-3/TRBV12-4
CDR3 protein: CASSRTGARTKNIQYF

clone size: many
V gene: TRBV20-1
CDR3 protein: CSARVAARGTEAFF

clone size: .
V gene: TRBV11-1
CDR3 protein: CASSLPLVRTRRYNEQFF

clone size: many
V gene: TRBV4-2
CDR3 protein: CASSLGTTAFTGELFF

clone size: .
V gene: TRBV24-1
CDR3 protein: CATSDSTGGRSNQPQHF

clone size: .
V gene: TRBV11-1
CDR3 protein: CASSPLRGAFGSADTQYF

clone size: .
V gene: TRBV6-1
CDR3 protein: CASRETSGRGTTGELFF

clone size: medium-sized
V gene: TRBV10-3
CDR3 protein: CAISPTTDTQYF

clone size: few
V gene: TRBV5-1
CDR3 protein: CASSLGEQGMGNQPQHF

clone size: few
V gene: TRBV4-1
CDR3 protein: CASSQDRNSIPYEQYF